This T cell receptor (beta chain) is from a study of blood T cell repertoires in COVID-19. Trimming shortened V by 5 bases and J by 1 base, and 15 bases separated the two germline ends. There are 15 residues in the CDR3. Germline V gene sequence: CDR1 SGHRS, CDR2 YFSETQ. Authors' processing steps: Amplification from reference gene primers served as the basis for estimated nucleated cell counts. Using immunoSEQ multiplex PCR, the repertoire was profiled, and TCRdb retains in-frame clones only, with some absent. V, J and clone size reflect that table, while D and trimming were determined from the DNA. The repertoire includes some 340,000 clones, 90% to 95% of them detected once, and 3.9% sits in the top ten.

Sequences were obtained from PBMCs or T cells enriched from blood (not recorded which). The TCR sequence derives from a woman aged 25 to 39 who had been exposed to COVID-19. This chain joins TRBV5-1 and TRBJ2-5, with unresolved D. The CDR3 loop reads CASRIAGRRQETQYF. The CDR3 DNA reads TGCGCCAGCAGAATAGCCGGTAGGCGCCAAGAGACCCAGTACTTC.